This is a list of T cell receptor beta chains from one sample in a study of identical twins. From the 5' RACE reads, TCRdb called clonotypes with MiXCR, one entry per CDR3 protein. The table shows 430,000 or so distinct CDR3 sequences, with 20% to 30% occurring only once. These data were also reused for a study on T cells expressing NK-cell markers.

The sequenced sample was CD4+ T cells sorted from blood. These receptors all stem from a young woman in good health. Each CDR3 is given without its conserved first and last residue. Clone size appears in some rows only: once, few, many, or a class for an expanded clone.

few | TRBJ1-2 | TRBV7-9 | ASSLAAGLSYGYT
NA | TRBJ2-4 | TRBV6-5 | ASGGSGNIQY
NA | TRBJ2-7 | TRBV20-1 | SARDWAYEQY
NA | TRBJ2-5 | TRBV25-1 | ASSALAGGLQETQY
few | TRBJ2-7 | TRBV4-3 | ASSHARTSGRHEQY
few | TRBJ1-2 | TRBV5-1 | ASSATGQSMLYGYT
few | TRBJ2-6 | TRBV12-3/TRBV12-4 | ASSRDLYSGANVLT
NA | TRBJ1-6 | TRBV5-1 | ASSSSDGRNSPLH
NA | TRBJ2-4 | TRBV5-1 | ASQSENIQY
NA | TRBJ2-7 | TRBV27 | ASSFTGGRVHEQY
many | TRBJ2-5 | TRBV5-5 | ASSRQGETQY
few | TRBJ2-7 | TRBV5-6 | ASSSFNTYEQY
NA | TRBJ1-5 | TRBV7-9 | ASSSFGPQH
many | TRBJ1-5 | TRBV5-1 | ASSLWSFVQGNQPQH
NA | TRBJ2-7 | TRBV7-9 | ASNNRGPMAYEQY
few | TRBJ2-3 | TRBV20-1 | SASGGAEFSDTQY
once | TRBJ2-5 | TRBV4-1 | ASSQAPASGQETQY
few | TRBJ2-1 | TRBV24-1 | ATSDLTQGGVEEQF
NA | TRBJ2-5 | TRBV6-2/TRBV6-3 | ASSNGYFETQY
few | TRBJ1-3 | TRBV7-9 | ASSFSTGYTIY
NA | TRBJ2-7 | TRBV20-1 | SARVRTGQMPSYEQY
few | TRBJ2-7 | TRBV27 | ASRGLAGGLEQY
NA | TRBJ2-7 | TRBV20-1 | TRGDEQY
NA | TRBJ2-7 | TRBV20-1 | SAPDMTYEQY
NA | TRBJ2-7 | TRBV20-1 | SARDPDRGYYEQY
many | TRBJ2-2 | TRBV30 | AWGGLAGGPDTGELF